Listed below are T cell receptor beta chains from one sample, sequenced in a study of human T cells and chemical hapten exposure. TCRdb ran MiXCR on the RACE reads and lists one entry per CDR3 protein. The sample lists under 85,000 distinct CDR3 sequences, 9% to 12% occurring once. Here the sequenced sample was whole blood, taken in connection with sensitization to the hapten diphenylcyclopropenone (DPC). The source is a woman in her forties or fifties with alopecia areata. Some clones in this sample may be carry-over from other donors' samples. Both conserved end residues are part of each CDR3. The order of the fields is J gene, clone size, V gene, D gene, CDR3 DNA, CDR3 protein. A D gene is named only where the DNA matches it firmly. Clone size is stated in some rows and not others, as once, few, many or a class when expanded.

TRBJ2-6 . TRBV7-9 . TGTGCCAGCAGCTCCACCGCCGGAGGTGGGGCCAACGTCCTGACTTTC CASSSTAGGGANVLTF
TRBJ2-2 . TRBV4-2 TRBD2 TGTGCCAGCAGCCAAGATATTAGGCTAGCGGCGGCCGGGGAGCTGTTTTTT CASSQDIRLAAAGELFF
TRBJ2-7 many TRBV20-1 . TGCAGTGCTAACTACGAGCAGTACTTC CSANYEQYF
TRBJ2-3 many TRBV12-3/TRBV12-4 . TGTGCCAGCAGTTTAGACCCACCTAGGGTGGCGCAGTATTTT CASSLDPPRVAQYF
TRBJ1-1 many TRBV6-5 TRBD1 TGTGCCAGCAGCCTACTTGGACAGGGAGGAACTGAAGCTTTCTTT CASSLLGQGGTEAFF
TRBJ2-3 few TRBV6-2/TRBV6-3 TRBD2 TGTGCCAGCGCGAAAACGGGACTAGCGGGATTCAGCACAGATACGCAGTATTTT CASAKTGLAGFSTDTQYF
TRBJ1-2 . TRBV29-1 TRBD1 TGCAGCGTACAGAAAGGGACAGGGGGCACATATGGCTACACCTTC CSVQKGTGGTYGYTF
TRBJ2-1 few TRBV7-2 TRBD2 TGTGCCAGCAGCTTCCTTCCCTTGCGGGAGGGCTTTGAGCAGTTCTTC CASSFLPLREGFEQFF
TRBJ2-1 many TRBV3-1 TRBD2 TGTGCCAGCAGCCAACTAGCGGGAGAGAGAGAGTTCTTC CASSQLAGEREFF
TRBJ2-3 many TRBV24-1 TRBD2 TGTGCCACCAGTGACAACCTAGCGGGAGTTGCAGATACGCAGTATTTT CATSDNLAGVADTQYF
TRBJ2-7 many TRBV29-1 TRBD1 TGCAGCGTTGCATGGGGGACAGCCCACGAGCAGTACTTC CSVAWGTAHEQYF
TRBJ1-2 many TRBV15 . TGTGCCACCAGCAGAGATCTGTGGTTGGGTGGCTACACCTTC CATSRDLWLGGYTF
TRBJ1-3 . TRBV6-7 . TGTGCCAGCAGTGACCGGGACACCGGACTCTCTGGAAACACCATATATTTT CASSDRDTGLSGNTIYF
TRBJ2-7 many TRBV5-1 TRBD2 TGCGCCAGCAGCTTGGCCGGGACTAGCGGCAAAAGCCCCTACGAGCAGTACTTC CASSLAGTSGKSPYEQYF
TRBJ1-2 many TRBV19 . TGTGCCAGTAGTATAGCCGGATTTGGTGGCTACACCTTC CASSIAGFGGYTF
TRBJ2-5 . TRBV29-1 TRBD1 TGCAGCGCCTACCGGGACAGGCAAGAGACCCAGTACTTC CSAYRDRQETQYF
TRBJ2-2 few TRBV25-1 . TGTGCCAGCTGGGACACCAACACCGGGGAGCTGTTTTTT CASWDTNTGELFF
TRBJ1-1 many TRBV12-3/TRBV12-4 . TGTGCCAGCATCCCTGAGAGTGGGCTGCGAGCTTTCTTT CASIPESGLRAFF
TRBJ2-7 many TRBV7-9 . TGTGCCAGCAGCCTACGGACGGACTCTTACGAGCAGTACTTC CASSLRTDSYEQYF
TRBJ1-6 many TRBV7-6 . TGTGCCAGCAGCTTAGGAGGCGGCCCTAATTCACCCCTCCACTTT CASSLGGGPNSPLHF
TRBJ1-6 many TRBV20-1 TRBD1 TGCAGTACCAGAACGGGACAGGGTTATTCACCCCTCCACTTT CSTRTGQGYSPLHF
TRBJ1-2 . TRBV7-2 TRBD1 TGTGCCGGCAGCCCGCAGACAGGGAAGGTTCAATATGGCTACACCTTC CAGSPQTGKVQYGYTF
TRBJ2-5 many TRBV5-4 . TGTGCCAGCAGCAAGACAGGGACCCAGTACTTC CASSKTGTQYF
TRBJ2-7 many TRBV30 . TGTGCCTGGAGAGAGACAGGTCGGGTCGAGCAGTACTTC CAWRETGRVEQYF
TRBJ2-6 few TRBV9 . TGTGCCAGCAGCCCCCAACAGTCATCTGGGGCCAACGTCCTGACTTTC CASSPQQSSGANVLTF
TRBJ1-2 many TRBV30 TRBD1 TGTGCCTGGAGCATACAGGGGGTCAATGGCTACACCTTC CAWSIQGVNGYTF
TRBJ2-1 few TRBV20-1 . TGCAGTGCTAGAGCGGGACTTTTAAACCATGAGCAGTTCTTC CSARAGLLNHEQFF
TRBJ2-6 . TRBV12-3/TRBV12-4 . TGTGCCAGCAGTCACCGCATCTCTGGGGCCAACGTCCTGACTTTC CASSHRISGANVLTF
TRBJ2-3 many TRBV29-1 TRBD2 TGCAGCGTTCTGGTAGCGGGGGATACGCAGTATTTT CSVLVAGDTQYF
TRBJ2-5 few TRBV11-2 TRBD1 TGTGCCAGCAGCCGACGGGACAGGGGGCGGCAAGAGACCCAGTACTTC CASSRRDRGRQETQYF
TRBJ2-5 many TRBV28 . TGTGCCAGCAGTTTACCGGGACCCTTGGAGACCCAGTACTTC CASSLPGPLETQYF
TRBJ2-2 many TRBV12-3/TRBV12-4 . TGTGCCAGCAGTTCGATGGCCGGGGAGCTGTTTTTT CASSSMAGELFF
TRBJ1-1 once TRBV29-1 . TGCAGCGTTGAAAGGACAGCCAACACTGAAGCTTTCTTT CSVERTANTEAFF
TRBJ2-5 few TRBV29-1 . TGCAGCGTCCGCCGGGACGGCCAAGAGACCCAGTACTTC CSVRRDGQETQYF
TRBJ1-1 many TRBV19 TRBD1 TGTGCCAGTAGCCCTGTGCACGGGACAGGGGTCACCCGAGGGACTTCGAACACTGAAGCTTTCTTT CASSPVHGTGVTRGTSNTEAFF
TRBJ2-3 many TRBV14 TRBD1 TGTGCCAGCAGCCCGCGGGACAGGGGTACAGATACGCAGTATTTT CASSPRDRGTDTQYF
TRBJ2-5 . TRBV7-9 . TGTGCCAGCAGCTCTAAGGGCCAAGAGACCCAGTACTTC CASSSKGQETQYF
TRBJ2-4 many TRBV6-2/TRBV6-3 . TGTGCCAGCAGTTACGGAGTTGAGGCCAAAAACATTCAGTACTTC CASSYGVEAKNIQYF
TRBJ1-1 . TRBV3-1 TRBD1 TGTGCCAGCAGCCAATCGGACAGGGGGCAAGCTTTCTTT CASSQSDRGQAFF
TRBJ1-1 few TRBV7-9 . TGTGCCAGCAGCTTCGGGGGGGCGGACACTGAAGCTTTCTTT CASSFGGADTEAFF
TRBJ2-3 few TRBV30 . TGTGCCTGGAAGTTTCAGGGAACAGATACGCAGTATTTT CAWKFQGTDTQYF
TRBJ2-5 many TRBV2 TRBD1 TGTGCCAGCAGTTTACAGGGGTCACAAGAGACCCAGTACTTC CASSLQGSQETQYF
TRBJ2-1 few TRBV19 . TGTGCCAGTAAGGGGACTAGACAGGGCAATGAGCAGTTCTTC CASKGTRQGNEQFF
TRBJ2-6 . TRBV20-1 . TGCAGTGCCCTAATCTCTGGGGCCAACGTCCTGACTTTC CSALISGANVLTF
TRBJ1-5 many TRBV5-1 . TGCGCCAGCAGCCCCCTAGGACAGCCCAATCAGCCCCAGCATTTT CASSPLGQPNQPQHF
TRBJ2-3 few TRBV5-1 . TGCGCCAGCAGCTCCGGGACTTTCCCGCAAGCAGATACGCAGTATTTT CASSSGTFPQADTQYF
TRBJ1-2 . TRBV3-1 . TGTGCCAGCAGCCAAGACTTCATCCAAGGCTACACCTTC CASSQDFIQGYTF
TRBJ1-1 many TRBV30 . TGTGCCTGGAGTTCCGCCCGGGGGACTGAAGCTTTCTTT CAWSSARGTEAFF
TRBJ1-4 few TRBV6-6 . TGTGCCAGCAGTTACGCGACGGACGTGAATGAAAAACTGTTTTTT CASSYATDVNEKLFF
TRBJ2-3 few TRBV20-1 . TGCAGTGCTAGGCCCGGGATCAGCGTTCAGACAGATACGCAGTATTTT CSARPGISVQTDTQYF
TRBJ1-1 many TRBV7-6 TRBD1 TGTGCCAGCAGCTTAACCCCCCTGACAGGGGCGAACACTGAAGCTTTCTTT CASSLTPLTGANTEAFF
TRBJ2-1 many TRBV20-1 TRBD2 TGCAGTGCTTCCTCCGGGGTAGCGGGAGTGAATGAGCAGTTCTTC CSASSGVAGVNEQFF
TRBJ2-3 many TRBV19 . TGTGCCAGTAGTGCCCAGACTTTTTCACCCACAGATACGCAGTATTTT CASSAQTFSPTDTQYF
TRBJ2-3 many TRBV27 . TGTGCCAGCAGTGCAGCGGAGCGCACAGATACGCAGTATTTT CASSAAERTDTQYF
TRBJ2-5 . TRBV7-9 TRBD2 TGTGCCAGCAGCCCCCGATCCCCCAGGACTAGCGGGCAAGAGACCCAGTACTTC CASSPRSPRTSGQETQYF
TRBJ2-5 many TRBV20-1 . TGCAGTGCTAACAGCCAAGAGACCCAGTACTTC CSANSQETQYF
TRBJ1-2 many TRBV7-9 . TGTGCCAGCAGCGCTAGGGGGGCCGGTGGCTACACCTTC CASSARGAGGYTF